These 5 T cell receptor beta chains share one sample of origin, sequenced in a study of T cells in Graves' hyperthyroidism and ophthalmopathy. Researchers took RNA transcripts and amplified the TCR beta CDR3 regions from them. An initial round of RT-PCR targeting the TCR CDR3 relied on the HTBI primer set. One entry per CDR3 protein, called by TCRdb with MiXCR from the multiplex PCR reads. The sample gives about 610,000 distinct CDR3 sequences, more than 15% of which show up once; roughly 3.4% is in the top ten. The sequenced sample consisted of blood. Receptors were obtained from a woman aged 35 to 49 with Graves' ophthalmopathy.

This clonotype was seen at least ten times. The chain carries TRBV27 and TRBJ1-5; no definite D call. Germline-derived CDR1 and CDR2 are MNHEY and SMNVEV (reference sequence). V lost 5 bases and J 7 bases, leaving 15 bases between the germline ends. The CDR3 is 14 amino acids. CDR3 nucleotide sequence: TGTGCCAGCAGTCCTACGGGTACCAGCCAGCCCCAGCATTTT. It specifies CASSPTGTSQPQHF.

Only a few counts were recorded for this clonotype. A much larger clone lies a single base off, so this may be a read error. This chain joins TRBV28 and TRBJ2-5; tentative D call: TRBD1 (5 bases). Germline V gene data show CDR1 as MDHEN and CDR2 as SYDVKM. The CDR3 spans 16 residues. V lost 1 base, J lost 4 bases, and 16 bases lay in between. The CDR3 sequence is CASSLSHTGSRETQYF. CDR3 bases: TGTGCCAGCAGTTTATCCCATACAGGTTCGCGAGAGACCCAGTACTTC.

This clonotype was counted between two and nine times. The chain employs TRBV3-1 and TRBJ1-1; D gene uncertain. CDR3 length: 11 amino acids. Germline lookup yields CDR1 LGHDT and CDR2 YNNKEL (reference sequence). V was pared by 4 bases and J by 7 bases, with 7 bases between. The CDR3 sequence: CASSREDEAFF. The CDR3 DNA sequence: TGTGCCAGCAGCCGGGAGGATGAAGCTTTCTTT.

The genes are TRBV5-1 and TRBJ1-1, with D possibly being TRBD1 (6 bases). V was cut by 8 bases and J by 1 base, with 18 bases left in between. Germline V lookup: CDR1 SGHRS, CDR2 YFSETQ. This CDR3 has 15 amino acids. The DNA for the CDR3 is TGCGCCAGTTCAAGTCGGGGGGCTGGGAACACTGAAGCTTTCTTT. Translating it yields CASSSRGAGNTEAFF. Full variable domain (outside the CDR3, taken from reference TRBV5-1 and TRBJ1-1): KAGVTQTPRYLIKTRGQQVTLSCSPISGHRSVSWYQQTPGQGLQFLFEYFSETQRNKGNFPGRFSGRQFSNSRSEMNVSTLELGDSALYLCASSSRGAGNTEAFFGQGTRLTVV.

The J gene is TRBJ2-3, the V gene TRBV7-2; D is possibly TRBD2 (5 bases). Germline V gene lookup returns CDR1 SGHTA and CDR2 FQGNSA. V was pared by 2 bases and J by 2 bases, with 11 bases between. This CDR3 is built from 15 residues. CDR3 DNA: TGTGCCAGCAGCTTACAAGCGGTAAACACAGATACGCAGTATTTT. Translation: CASSLQAVNTDTQYF.